The next 22 T cell receptor delta chains were all read from a single sample in a study of γδ T cells in repeated Plasmodium falciparum infection. Flow sorting of PBMC yielded separate Vgamma9/Vdelta2+ and Vdelta2-negative gammadelta T cell populations for bulk repertoire analysis. TCRdb fed the multiplex PCR reads to CATT. The sample consists of 45,000 to 60,000 delta-chain clones, around 2% of them appearing once. Sequenced input: gamma-delta T cells from blood. The origin of the receptors is a pool of human donors (malaria-infected and uninfected, not separated).

Regarding this clone: The amino acid sequence in TCRdb belongs to a much larger clone and departs from this DNA's translation at residue 3, likely a sequencing read error; the sequence shown is translated from the DNA. This rearrangement joins TRDV2 to TRDJ1; D may be TRDD3 (5 bases). Here the J gene came from matching the DNA to germline, since TCRdb omits it. CDR3 length: 16 amino acids. Germline V CDR1 and CDR2: GEAIGNYY, EKD. This chain's CDR3 is CASDTVGGGYTDKLIF. The CDR3 DNA reads TGTGCCAGTGACACCGTCGGGGGGGGTTACACCGATAAACTCATCTTT.

This clone was seen ten or more times. The TCRdb protein, from a much larger clone, departs from this DNA's translation at residue 4, likely by read error; the protein shown derives from the DNA. CDR3 in DNA: TGTGCCTGTAACAGCCTCGGGGACGGACCTAAGTACACCGATAAACTCATCTTT. Protein product: CACNSLGDGPKYTDKLIF. The chain employs TRDV2 and TRDJ1, with D maybe TRDD3 (5 bases). V lost 6 bases, J lost 0 bases, and 25 bases lay in between. Germline V gene data show CDR1 as GEAIGNYY and CDR2 as EKD. There are 18 residues in the CDR3.

The table lists this clone with a few counts. The protein in TCRdb stems from a much larger clone and differs at residue 11 from this DNA's translation, likely a read error; here the protein is translated from the DNA. The chain is built from TRDV1 and TRDJ1, with 9 nucleotides matching TRDD3. Germline matching of the DNA provided the J gene here, since TCRdb leaves it blank. Germline V gene sequence: CDR1 TSWWSYY, CDR2 QGS. The CDR3 is 20 residues long. Trimming cost V 0 bases and J 7 bases; bases outside gene matches: 21. CDR3 amino acids: CALGELVRTSPGDTGGKLIF. The CDR3 nucleotides read TGTGCTCTTGGGGAACTAGTACGCACTTCCCCTGGGGATACGGGCGGTAAACTCATCTTT.

This clone appeared a few times. With only one base between it and a far larger clone, this is likely a read error. Other DNA sequences in the sample encode the same CDR3. This chain uses TRDV1 with TRDJ1; 8 nucleotides line up with TRDD3. In the absence of a J gene in TCRdb, the DNA was matched to germline to assign it here. Losses at the gene ends were 9 bases for V and 4 bases for J; bases not matched to a gene: 19. CDR3 length: 17 amino acids. Looked up from germline, CDR1 is TSWWSYY and CDR2 is QGS. The CDR3 region is CALGVPTNLGDLDKLIF. In DNA form, the CDR3 reads TGTGCTCTAGGCGTCCCTACAAACCTGGGGGACCTCGATAAACTCATCTTT.

In its sample, this clone was seen a few times. TCRdb's entry gives the protein of a much larger clone, which mismatches this DNA's translation at residue 11, likely from a read error; the protein reported here is translated from the DNA. This rearrangement joins TRDV1 to TRDJ1, with a weak D call TRDD3 (5 bases). TCRdb offers no J gene call, so here the DNA was matched to germline to obtain one. Germline CDR1 reads TSWWSYY; CDR2 reads QGS. V was cut by 4 bases and J by 4 bases, with 43 bases left in between. The CDR3 loop spans 24 amino acids. The CDR3 sequence: CALGATQVYERDSVRLSVNDKLIF. CDR3 coding DNA: TGTGCTCTTGGGGCCACTCAGGTCTACGAGAGGGATTCAGTTCGGCTTTCGGTAAACGATAAACTCATCTTT.

This clone was observed a handful of times. A far larger clone differs by one base, so this is likely a read error. This sample also contains other DNA sequences that code for the same CDR3. The V and J genes are TRDV2 and TRDJ1, with TRDD3 matching 9 bases. This CDR3 has 25 residues. V dropped 0 bases and J dropped 0; count of bases not matched to a gene: 31. Germline values: CDR1 GEAIGNYY, CDR2 EKD. CDR3 amino acids: CACDTGSLGFWELTTGGPYTDKLIF. Here the CDR3 DNA reads TGTGCCTGTGACACCGGGAGCTTAGGGTTTTGGGAACTAACGACTGGGGGACCGTACACCGATAAACTCATCTTT.

On this clone: This is likely an artifact of a read error, given a far larger clone one base away. At the DNA level, this CDR3 is encoded by other sequences in the same sample as well. This chain joins TRDV3 and TRDJ1; the match to TRDD3 covers 8 bases. TCRdb does not report a J gene; here it was assigned by matching the DNA to germline references. The germline V gene has CDR1 TVYSNPD and CDR2 GDNSRS (reference sequence). V gave up 1 base and J gave up 10 bases; unmatched junction bases: 23. The CDR3 extends over 17 amino acids. CDR3 sequence: CAFIKLPLQTLTGGLIF. The CDR3 DNA is TGTGCCTTTATAAAGCTCCCCTTACAAACCCTTACTGGGGGACTCATCTTT.

The table lists this clone with a few counts. This probably arose from a read error, given a far larger clone one base away. The identical CDR3 is also encoded by other nucleotide sequences in the sample. V gene TRDV1 was called; the J gene was not; the table's TRDD3 call for D was not verified on the DNA. CDR1 is TSWWSYY, CDR2 QGS, per germline. The CDR3 is made up of 17 amino acids. This chain's CDR3 is CALGEAFPPEYTDKLIF. DNA for the CDR3: TGTGCTCTTGGGGAAGCTTTTCCTCCCGAATACACCGATAAACTTATCTTT.

This clone appeared many times. The J gene is TRDJ1, the V gene TRDV2; 10 bases line up with TRDD3. V dropped 0 bases and J dropped 2; count of bases not matched to a gene: 53. The germline V gene encodes CDR1 GEAIGNYY and CDR2 EKD. The CDR3 totals 32 residues. CDR3 residues: CACDTELGVVIPPFREFRYWGIPLRGTDKLIF. DNA of the CDR3: TGTGCCTGTGACACCGAACTGGGAGTTGTGATTCCGCCCTTCCGGGAGTTCCGCTACTGGGGGATCCCTCTGAGGGGGACCGATAAACTCATCTTT.

Concerning this clone itself: The likely explanation is a read error, given a far larger clone one base away. The same CDR3 can be traced to other DNA sequences in this sample. The V gene is given as TRDV1, and no J gene call is available; the D call of TRDD3 is as the table states it, not checked on the DNA. Germline values: CDR1 TSWWSYY, CDR2 QGS. The CDR3 extends over 20 amino acids. CDR3 nucleotide sequence: TGTGCTCTTGGGGAACGGACCTGGGACTGGGGGATGGGTTTGACAGCACAGCTCTTCTTT. It encodes CALGERTWDWGMGLTAQLFF.

Comments on this clone: The protein held in TCRdb is that of a much larger clone and does not match this DNA's translation at residue 4, likely because of a read error; the protein shown is translated from the DNA. The CDR3, as DNA: TGTGCTCTTGAGGACCTAACTTTCCTAGTTGTAGGGGGGGACTCGCTTGTACCGGATCTCCTGGGGACCGATAAACTCATCTTT. It encodes CALEDLTFLVVGGDSLVPDLLGTDKLIF. The chain has TRDV1 and TRDJ1, with D possibly called TRDD2 or TRDD3 (6 bases each). The J gene comes from matching the DNA to germline here; TCRdb lacks it. V was shortened by 7 bases and J by 2 bases, with 56 bases between the two germline ends. Germline loops: CDR1 TSWWSYY, CDR2 QGS. This CDR3 region has 28 residues.

This clone has a handful of counts. TCRdb has a much larger clone's protein, which differs at residue 6 from the translation of this DNA, likely because of a read error; what is shown is the protein translated from the DNA. J is TRDJ1 and V is TRDV1; D is undetermined. Germline V CDR1 and CDR2: TSWWSYY, QGS. The CDR3 has 13 amino acids. V was pared by 3 bases and J by 4 bases, with 9 bases between. The CDR3 coding sequence is TGTGCTCTTGGGGAGGCACCCGGCGATAAACTCATCTTT. It is translated as CALGEAPGDKLIF.

This clone was detected many times. TCRdb attributes to this sequence the protein of a much larger clone, which differs from the DNA translation at residue 17; a read error is likely, and the protein displayed is translated from the DNA. The rearrangement links TRDV1 to TRDJ1, with 9 nucleotides matching TRDD3. Germline V gives CDR1 TSWWSYY, CDR2 QGS. The length of the CDR3 is 19 residues. CDR3 in DNA: TGTGCTCTTGGGTGGTTCCTACACTACACAGGGGGATACAGGGGTAAACCCATCTTT. Translation gives CALGWFLHYTGGYRGKPIF.

The sample holds many counts of this clone. TCRdb attributes to this sequence the protein of a much larger clone, which differs from the DNA translation at residue 11; a read error is likely, and the protein displayed is translated from the DNA. V is TRDV1 and J is TRDJ1, with 11 nucleotides matching TRDD3. The J gene was not available in TCRdb and was assigned here by matching the DNA to germline segments. Germline V gene sequence: CDR1 TSWWSYY, CDR2 QGS. V shed 5 bases, J shed 5 bases, and the junction held 22 bases outside the gene matches. There are 20 residues in the CDR3. CDR3 coding DNA: TGTGCTCTTGGGAGAGGGAAGACCCCCTGGGCTGGGGGATACCGAGATAAACTCATCTTT. It translates to CALGRGKTPWAGGYRDKLIF.

This clone has a count of ten or more. The TCRdb protein comes from a much larger clone and disagrees with this DNA's translation at residue 16, likely due to a read error; the protein given here is derived from the DNA. The J gene has no call, while the V gene is TRDV1; no check of the table's D call, TRDD3, against the DNA was made. This CDR3 spans 17 amino acids. CDR1 is TSWWSYY, CDR2 QGS, per germline. The CDR3 DNA reads TGTGCTCTTGGGGAAGCTTTTCCTCCCGAATACACCGATAAACTCACCTTT. Its translation: CALGEAFPPEYTDKLTF.

This clone has at least ten counts. With only one base between it and a far larger clone, this is likely a read error. Other DNA variants within this sample encode the same CDR3. The chain couples TRDV3 to TRDJ1; 13 bases are shared with TRDD3. Unmatched junction bases numbered 14, after V lost 2 bases and J lost 2 bases. Germline values: CDR1 TVYSNPD, CDR2 GDNSRS (reference sequence). The CDR3 is made up of 18 amino acids. The CDR3 region is CAFGGLYWGIRKTDKLIF. In DNA, the CDR3 is TGTGCCTTTGGAGGACTTTACTGGGGGATACGAAAAACCGATAAACTCATCTTT.

For this clone: A far larger clone differs by one base, so this is likely a read error. Other DNA sequences from this sample encode an identical CDR3 as well. The chain employs TRDV1 and TRDJ1; 9 nucleotides line up with TRDD2. Assignment of the J gene here rests on matching the DNA to germline, because TCRdb gives none. V gave up 3 bases and J gave up 3 bases; unmatched junction bases: 32. This CDR3 is built from 24 residues. Germline V lookup: CDR1 TSWWSYY, CDR2 QGS. In nucleotides, the CDR3 is TGTGCTCTTGGGGATGGCGCCTTCCTACGTGCCATGCGGGGGACTTCCAACCGGCCCGATAAACTCATCTTT. Translated: CALGDGAFLRAMRGTSNRPDKLIF.

This clone was picked up many times. TCRdb attributes to this sequence the protein of a much larger clone, which differs from the DNA translation at residue 7; a read error is likely, and the protein displayed is translated from the DNA. The chain uses TRDV3 and TRDJ1, with 13 bases lining up with TRDD3. This CDR3 region has 18 residues. V was pared by 2 bases and J by 2 bases, with 14 bases of the junction left unmatched. CDR1 TVYSNPD and CDR2 GDNSRS come from the germline V gene (reference sequence). The CDR3 reads CAFGGLHWGIRKTDKLIF. The DNA of the CDR3 is TGTGCCTTTGGAGGGCTTCACTGGGGGATACGAAAAACCGATAAACTCATCTTT.

This clone has ten or more counts. The amino acid sequence in TCRdb belongs to a much larger clone and departs from this DNA's translation at residue 18, likely a sequencing read error; the sequence shown is translated from the DNA. This chain uses TRDV1 with TRDJ1; 9 bases line up with TRDD3. TCRdb leaves out the J gene; it was filled in here by matching the DNA to germline. The CDR3 is made up of 22 amino acids. Germline V gene lookup returns CDR1 TSWWSYY and CDR2 QGS. The CDR3 protein is CALGAPIHRVPYWGKYTEKLIF. The CDR3 bases are TGTGCTCTTGGGGCTCCTATCCACCGAGTCCCGTACTGGGGGAAGTACACCGAGAAACTCATCTTT.

This clone was counted between two and nine times. This DNA translates differently at residue 16 from the TCRdb protein, which is that of a much larger clone; a read error is likely, and the protein shown is the DNA's own translation. The J gene is TRDJ1, the V gene TRDV3; 8 positions agree with TRDD3. TCRdb leaves out the J gene; it was filled in here by matching the DNA to germline. The germline gives CDR1 TVYSNPD, CDR2 GDNSRS (reference sequence). This CDR3 spans 20 amino acids. This CDR3 reads CAFSPPTLTGGRPYTYKLIF. DNA for the CDR3: TGTGCCTTTAGTCCTCCTACCTTGACTGGGGGTAGACCGTACACCTATAAACTCATCTTT.

Note on this clone: This likely came from a read error, as a far larger clone is one base away. Other nucleotide sequences in the sample specify the same CDR3. No J gene call was made, and the V gene is TRDV1; TRDD3, as called in the table, went unchecked against the DNA. The CDR3 is made up of 28 amino acids. Germline CDR1 is TSWWSYY and CDR2 is QGS. The CDR3 is CALGDLTFLVVGGDSLVPDLLGTDKLIF. The CDR3 DNA reads TGTGCTCTTGGGGACCTAACTTTCCTAGTTGTAGGGGGGGACTCGCTTGTACCGGATCTCCTGGGGACCGATAAGCTCATCTTT.

The chain couples TRDV2 to TRDJ1; TRDD3 matches 13 bases. Assignment of the J gene here rests on matching the DNA to germline, because TCRdb gives none. With V trimmed by 5 bases and J by 3 bases, 14 bases remained unmatched. Germline assignment: CDR1 GEAIGNYY and CDR2 EKD. This CDR3 comprises 18 residues. CDR3 coding DNA: TGTGCCTGTGGTATACTGGGGGATACGCCAGCAGTGGCCGATAAACTCATCTTT. Translated, it gives CACGILGDTPAVADKLIF.